This T cell receptor beta chain was observed in a study of CXCR3-negative and CXCR3-positive naive CD8 T cells. Study conclusions and caveats: More hydrophobic TRB CDR3s were found in CXCR3-positive naive cells than in CXCR3-negative naive cells.

Through 5' RACE with UMI labels, the TRB cDNA libraries were prepared. Each CDR3 protein gets one entry in TCRdb, which reprocessed the 5' RACE reads and gives no DNA. The sample data list 120,000 or so distinct CDR3 sequences. Worth noting for this clonotype: What it binds is not known.

Within the CD8+ T cell compartment, naive cells were CD45RO-CCR7+CD27+CD95-. The CDR3 has 16 amino acids. From germline, CDR1 is LGHNA and CDR2 YNFKEQ. The sample consisted of naive CXCR3+ CD8+ T cells from blood. Indicated subset: CD45RO-CCR7+CD27+CD95- naive CD8+ T cells expressing CXCR3 (TNR3+). The rearrangement uses TRBV4-2 and TRBJ2-1; TCRdb outputs TRBD2, but without DNA this stays unchecked. The sequence derives from a human donor in good health. Some clones in this sample may be carry-over from other donors' samples. The CDR3 sequence is CASSQDDTSGGNEQFF.